These T cell receptor beta chains were read from a single sample in a study of identifying expanded T cells in peripheral blood. Assay used: immunoSEQ multiplex PCR; TCRdb lists only in-frame clones, some missing. The table shows around 85,000 clones, with around 89% occurring only once. The sample comprised blood. The receptors here all came from a person aged 18 to 70 in good health. Each CDR3 is given with its conserved first and last residue. A D gene is named only where the DNA matches it firmly. Not every row has a clone size; where given, it reads once, few, many or a size class.

V gene: TRBV2; J gene: TRBJ2-3; clone size: NA; CDR3 length: 13; D gene: NA; CDR3 protein: CASSEAGPDTQYF; CDR3 DNA: TGTGCCAGCAGTGAAGCCGGGCCAGATACGCAGTATTTT
V gene: TRBV5-5; J gene: TRBJ1-1; clone size: NA; CDR3 length: 13; D gene: NA; CDR3 protein: CASSLEESRRAFF; CDR3 DNA: TGTGCCAGCAGCTTGGAAGAATCTCGGAGGGCTTTCTTT
V gene: TRBV30; J gene: TRBJ1-1; clone size: NA; CDR3 length: 12; D gene: NA; CDR3 protein: CAWNSMNTEAFF; CDR3 DNA: TGTGCCTGGAACAGTATGAACACTGAAGCTTTCTTT
V gene: TRBV29-1; J gene: TRBJ2-1; clone size: NA; CDR3 length: 14; D gene: NA; CDR3 protein: CSVVPSVLYNEQFF; CDR3 DNA: TGCAGCGTTGTTCCTAGCGTACTATACAATGAGCAGTTCTTC
V gene: TRBV7-8; J gene: TRBJ2-7; clone size: NA; CDR3 length: 16; D gene: TRBD2; CDR3 protein: CASSPITSGGNGKQYF; CDR3 DNA: TGTGCCAGCAGCCCTATCACTAGCGGGGGAAACGGAAAGCAGTACTTC
V gene: TRBV5-1; J gene: TRBJ1-2; clone size: NA; CDR3 length: 12; D gene: NA; CDR3 protein: CASSRDNYGYTF; CDR3 DNA: TGCGCCAGCTCCAGGGACAACTATGGCTACACCTTC
V gene: TRBV20-1; J gene: TRBJ1-2; clone size: NA; CDR3 length: 11; D gene: TRBD1; CDR3 protein: CSADRGSGYTF; CDR3 DNA: TGCAGTGCAGACAGGGGATCTGGCTACACCTTC
V gene: TRBV25-1; J gene: TRBJ2-4; clone size: NA; CDR3 length: 18; D gene: TRBD2; CDR3 protein: CASSEAYTSGGVKNIQYF; CDR3 DNA: TGTGCCAGCAGTGAGGCATATACCAGCGGGGGTGTCAAAAACATTCAGTACTTC
V gene: TRBV15; J gene: TRBJ2-7; clone size: once; CDR3 length: 15; D gene: NA; CDR3 protein: CATSRVGRGSAEQYF; CDR3 DNA: TGTGCCACCAGCAGAGTGGGCAGGGGTTCGGCCGAGCAGTACTTC
V gene: TRBV7-2; J gene: TRBJ1-5; clone size: NA; CDR3 length: 15; D gene: NA; CDR3 protein: CASSFQGALGQPQHF; CDR3 DNA: TGTGCCAGCAGCTTTCAAGGCGCGCTGGGGCAGCCCCAGCATTTT
V gene: TRBV2; J gene: TRBJ2-1; clone size: NA; CDR3 length: 14; D gene: NA; CDR3 protein: CASSDLSRESEQFF; CDR3 DNA: TGTGCCAGCAGTGATCTAAGTAGGGAAAGTGAGCAGTTCTTC
V gene: TRBV11-2; J gene: TRBJ2-1; clone size: NA; CDR3 length: 14; D gene: TRBD2; CDR3 protein: CASSLFAGGPTWIF; CDR3 DNA: TGTGCCAGCAGCCTCTTCGCGGGGGGCCCCACTTGGATCTTC
V gene: TRBV7-2; J gene: TRBJ2-1; clone size: NA; CDR3 length: 13; D gene: NA; CDR3 protein: CASSLGLEGEQFF; CDR3 DNA: TGTGCCAGCAGCTTAGGGCTAGAGGGTGAGCAGTTCTTC
V gene: TRBV5-4; J gene: TRBJ2-7; clone size: NA; CDR3 length: 15; D gene: TRBD1; CDR3 protein: CASSYPGQGQVEQYF; CDR3 DNA: TGTGCCAGCAGCTACCCGGGACAGGGCCAGGTCGAGCAGTACTTC
V gene: TRBV7-9; J gene: TRBJ1-2; clone size: NA; CDR3 length: 16; D gene: NA; CDR3 protein: CASSFSVTETSYGYTF; CDR3 DNA: TGTGCCAGCAGCTTCTCAGTGACAGAGACTTCCTATGGCTACACCTTC
V gene: TRBV13; J gene: TRBJ2-3; clone size: NA; CDR3 length: 13; D gene: NA; CDR3 protein: CASSLPPPDTQYF; CDR3 DNA: TGTGCCAGCAGCTTACCCCCGCCAGATACGCAGTATTTT
V gene: TRBV6-6; J gene: TRBJ1-2; clone size: NA; CDR3 length: 14; D gene: NA; CDR3 protein: CASSVPGPAYGYTF; CDR3 DNA: TGTGCCAGCAGTGTACCCGGGCCTGCATATGGCTACACCTTC
V gene: TRBV11-3; J gene: TRBJ1-6; clone size: NA; CDR3 length: 16; D gene: NA; CDR3 protein: CASSPRVRVYNSPLHF; CDR3 DNA: TGTGCCAGCAGCCCCAGGGTAAGGGTATATAATTCACCCCTCCACTTT
V gene: TRBV7-7; J gene: TRBJ1-3; clone size: once; CDR3 length: 15; D gene: NA; CDR3 protein: CASSLDIGSGNTIYF; CDR3 DNA: TGTGCCAGCAGCTTAGACATAGGATCTGGAAACACCATATATTTT
V gene: TRBV29-1; J gene: TRBJ1-6; clone size: NA; CDR3 length: 13; D gene: TRBD1; CDR3 protein: CSVGQGASSPLHF; CDR3 DNA: TGCAGCGTTGGACAGGGGGCTAGTTCACCCCTCCACTTT
V gene: TRBV28; J gene: TRBJ2-3; clone size: NA; CDR3 length: 15; D gene: NA; CDR3 protein: CASSPEREISDTQYF; CDR3 DNA: TGTGCCAGCAGTCCCGAGCGTGAGATTTCCGATACGCAGTATTTT
V gene: TRBV11-3; J gene: TRBJ2-7; clone size: NA; CDR3 length: 15; D gene: TRBD1; CDR3 protein: CASSLDGAGGYEQYF; CDR3 DNA: TGTGCCAGCAGCTTAGATGGGGCAGGGGGCTACGAGCAGTACTTC
V gene: TRBV4-1; J gene: TRBJ2-3; clone size: NA; CDR3 length: 15; D gene: NA; CDR3 protein: CASSQAPLRADTQYF; CDR3 DNA: TGCGCCAGCAGCCAGGCCCCTCTAAGGGCAGATACGCAGTATTTT
V gene: TRBV7-8; J gene: TRBJ1-4; clone size: few; CDR3 length: 15; D gene: TRBD1; CDR3 protein: CASSPRTGGNEKLFF; CDR3 DNA: TGTGCCAGCAGCCCCCGGACAGGGGGTAATGAAAAACTGTTTTTT
V gene: TRBV29-1; J gene: TRBJ2-6; clone size: few; CDR3 length: 17; D gene: NA; CDR3 protein: CSVEVRPQGPGANVLTF; CDR3 DNA: TGCAGCGTTGAGGTACGTCCCCAGGGGCCTGGGGCCAACGTCCTGACTTTC
V gene: TRBV7-9; J gene: TRBJ2-7; clone size: once; CDR3 length: 15; D gene: TRBD1; CDR3 protein: CASTPPGTGDYEQYF; CDR3 DNA: TGTGCCAGCACGCCTCCCGGGACAGGGGACTACGAGCAGTACTTC
V gene: TRBV7-9; J gene: TRBJ1-3; clone size: NA; CDR3 length: 14; D gene: NA; CDR3 protein: CASSLASSGNTIYF; CDR3 DNA: TGTGCCAGCAGCTTAGCTAGTTCTGGAAACACCATATATTTT
V gene: TRBV7-2; J gene: TRBJ1-2; clone size: NA; CDR3 length: 14; D gene: NA; CDR3 protein: CASSLLYSATGYTF; CDR3 DNA: TGTGCCAGCAGCTTACTCTATTCGGCTACGGGCTACACCTTC
V gene: TRBV10-3; J gene: TRBJ1-1; clone size: NA; CDR3 length: 12; D gene: NA; CDR3 protein: CAISGMNTEAFF; CDR3 DNA: TGTGCCATCAGCGGCATGAACACTGAAGCTTTCTTT
V gene: TRBV5-5; J gene: TRBJ1-4; clone size: NA; CDR3 length: 17; D gene: NA; CDR3 protein: CASSPSARGTAYEKLFF; CDR3 DNA: TGTGCCAGCAGTCCATCCGCACGGGGCACGGCCTATGAAAAACTGTTTTTT